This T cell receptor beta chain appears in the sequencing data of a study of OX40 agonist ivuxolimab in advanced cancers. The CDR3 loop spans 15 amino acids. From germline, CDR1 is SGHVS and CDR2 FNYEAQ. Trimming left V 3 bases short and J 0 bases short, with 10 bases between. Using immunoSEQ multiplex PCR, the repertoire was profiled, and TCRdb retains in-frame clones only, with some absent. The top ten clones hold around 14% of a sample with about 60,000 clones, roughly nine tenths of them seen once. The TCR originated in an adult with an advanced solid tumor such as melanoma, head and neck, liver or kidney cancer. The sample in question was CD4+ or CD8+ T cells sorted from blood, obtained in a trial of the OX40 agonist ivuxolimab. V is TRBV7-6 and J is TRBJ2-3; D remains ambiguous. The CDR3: CASSLFPASTDTQYF. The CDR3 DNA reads TGTGCCAGCAGCTTGTTTCCAGCTAGCACAGATACGCAGTATTTT.